The 9 T cell receptor beta chains below were found in one sample sequenced in a study of blood T cell repertoires in COVID-19. Clones were read by immunoSEQ multiplex PCR, and TCRdb kept only the in-frame ones, dropping some. This table has 200,000 to 300,000 clones, approximately 89% appearing once. The sample comprised peripheral blood. Receptor source: a woman aged 55-69 years who had recovered from COVID-19.

The chain links TRBV27 to TRBJ1-1; weak D call: TRBD1 (6 bases). With 1 base removed from V and 4 bases from J, the gap between germline ends came to 7 bases. The CDR3 has 13 amino acids. Germline lookup yields CDR1 MNHEY and CDR2 SMNVEV (reference sequence). CDR3 sequence: CASSLYRATEAFF. The CDR3 nucleotides read TGTGCCAGCAGTTTATACAGGGCCACTGAAGCTTTCTTT.

The rearrangement joins TRBV4-3 to TRBJ2-5; D remains unclear. The CDR3 runs 15 residues. Germline V gene data show CDR1 as LGHNA and CDR2 as YSLEER. Deletions cut 3 bases from V and 4 bases from J, with 15 bases between. CDR3 loop: CASSHQNNPLETQYF. Written as DNA, the CDR3 is TGCGCCAGCAGCCACCAAAACAACCCTCTAGAGACCCAGTACTTC.

The V gene is TRBV29-1, the J gene TRBJ2-7, with 9 bases fitting TRBD2. This CDR3 spans 14 amino acids. Germline CDR1 reads SQVTM; CDR2 reads ANQGSEA. V lost 4 bases, J lost 3 bases, and 7 bases stayed unmatched. The DNA for the CDR3 is TGCAGCGTTGGAGGCGGGGGGGCCCGCTACGAGCAGTACTTC. Translation: CSVGGGGARYEQYF.

This chain links TRBV6-2 or TRBV6-3 with TRBJ2-3, with 7 positions matching TRBD2. The length of the CDR3 is 15 residues. Germline V gene data show CDR1 as MNHEY and CDR2 as SVGEGT. Germline trimming cut 4 bases from V and 7 bases from J; bases unmatched to any gene: 11. The CDR3 is CASSFRLAEGNTQYF. CDR3 sequence (DNA): TGTGCCAGCAGTTTTCGTCTAGCGGAGGGTAATACGCAGTATTTT.

This CDR3 reads CASSLGGGAYNEQFF. The CDR3 coding sequence is TGTGCCAGCAGCTTAGGCGGGGGGGCCTACAATGAGCAGTTCTTC. This chain uses TRBV11-3 with TRBJ2-1; 9 positions agree with TRBD2. Trimming at V came to 1 base and at J to 2 bases, leaving 0 bases not matched to a gene. Germline-derived CDR1 and CDR2 are SGHNT and YENEEA. The CDR3 contains 15 residues.

The genes are TRBV27 and TRBJ2-5; D might be TRBD2 (7 bases). This CDR3 contains 16 residues. V was shortened by 6 bases and J by 5 bases, with 22 bases between the two germline ends. CDR1 is MNHEY and CDR2 is SMNVEV in the germline V gene (reference sequence). CDR3: CASRRTGGGVWETQYF. For the CDR3, the DNA is TGTGCCAGCAGGCGCACGGGGGGCGGGGTGTGGGAGACCCAGTACTTC.

The chain couples TRBV27 to TRBJ2-7, with D possibly matching TRBD2 (8 bases). V dropped 6 bases and J dropped 5 bases, with 14 bases sitting between them. The CDR3 extends over 13 amino acids. Germline values: CDR1 MNHEY, CDR2 SMNVEV (reference sequence). Here the CDR3 reads CASRGQRGNEQYF. The CDR3 coding sequence is TGTGCCAGCAGGGGACAGCGGGGGAACGAGCAGTACTTC.

The chain links TRBV6-6 to TRBJ1-4; 7 bases are shared with TRBD1. The CDR3 spans 15 residues. The V segment lost 6 bases and the J segment 4 bases; nucleotides outside the gene matches: 8. In germline, CDR1 is MNHNY, CDR2 SVGAGI (reference sequence). The DNA for the CDR3 is TGTGCCAGCAGACACGGGGACAGAAGTAATGAAAAACTGTTTTTT. The encoded protein is CASRHGDRSNEKLFF.

This clone was seen a few times. V and J are TRBV7-9 and TRBJ1-2, with TRBD1 matching over 10 bases. This CDR3 has 13 amino acids. Germline CDR1 and CDR2: SEHNR and FQNEAQ (reference sequence). Trimming cost V 5 bases and J 8 bases; bases outside gene matches: 5. CDR3 bases: TGTGCCAGCAGCCGACAGGGGGCTGACGGCTACACCTTC. Translation gives CASSRQGADGYTF.